This entry lists 17 T cell receptor beta chains sequenced from one sample in a study of T cell responses to AZD1222 COVID-19 vaccine. The method was immunoSEQ multiplex PCR; TCRdb's version includes in-frame clones alone and lacks a portion of them. The profile shows about 170,000 clones, about 87% of them singletons. The sequencing used peripheral blood, collected 28 days after the second dose of the MenACWY control vaccine. The receptor set was obtained from an adult who received the MenACWY meningococcal vaccine as a control.

The chain has TRBV7-2 and TRBJ2-3; D remains ambiguous. CDR3 length: 14 amino acids. V lost 3 bases and J 1 base, leaving 8 bases between the germline ends. CDR1 is SGHTA, CDR2 FQGNSA, per germline. The CDR3: CASSFPTRTDTQYF. In nucleotides, the CDR3 is TGTGCCAGCAGCTTCCCTACCCGCACAGATACGCAGTATTTT. Variable domain in full (rest from reference TRBV7-2 and TRBJ2-3): GAGVSQSPSNKVTEKGKDVELRCDPISGHTALYWYRQSLGQGLEFLIYFQGNSAPDKSGLPSDRFSAERTGGSVSTLTIQRTQQEDSAVYLCASSFPTRTDTQYFGPGTRLTVL.

The chain joins TRBV28 to TRBJ2-5; D is possibly TRBD1 (6 bases). The V end was cut by 5 bases, the J end by 5 bases, with 12 bases between. Looked up from germline, CDR1 is MDHEN and CDR2 is SYDVKM. This CDR3 spans 13 amino acids. The CDR3 is CASSRTEVETQYF. CDR3 bases: TGTGCCAGCAGTAGGACAGAGGTCGAGACCCAGTACTTC.

The chain joins TRBV30 to TRBJ2-6; D perhaps matches TRBD2 (6 bases). CDR1 and CDR2 (germline): GTSNPN, SVGIG (reference sequence). CDR3 length: 16 residues. V was trimmed by 5 bases and J by 1 base, leaving 15 bases between them. The CDR3 loop is CAWAVNGGSGANVLTF. In nucleotides, the CDR3 is TGTGCCTGGGCCGTAAACGGGGGATCTGGGGCCAACGTCCTGACTTTC.

The sample holds one count of this clone. This chain uses TRBV11-2 with TRBJ1-2; no clear D. The V gene's germline CDR1 is SGHAT and CDR2 FQNNGV. V lost 2 bases and J lost 2, with 6 bases in between. This CDR3 has 13 amino acids. CDR3 in DNA: TGTGCCAGCAGCTTACGGGGAAACTATGGCTACACCTTC. It codes for CASSLRGNYGYTF. The variable domain in full, completed from reference TRBV11-2 and TRBJ1-2, reads EAGVAQSPRYKIIEKRQSVAFWCNPISGHATLYWYQQILGQGPKLLIQFQNNGVVDDSQLPKDRFSAERLKGVDSTLKIQPAKLEDSAVYLCASSLRGNYGYTFGSGTRLTVV.

This clone was observed once. The chain has TRBV5-4 and TRBJ2-3, with D hard to call. Germline lookup yields CDR1 SGHNT and CDR2 YYREEE (reference sequence). This CDR3 is 13 amino acids long. Between the trimmed V and J ends, which lost 0 bases and 6 bases, there was a span of 8 bases. CDR3 coding DNA: TGTGCCAGCAGCTTGGATAGGCTGGATACGCAGTATTTT. This gives the protein CASSLDRLDTQYF. The variable domain in full, completed from reference TRBV5-4 and TRBJ2-3, reads ETGVTQSPTHLIKTRGQQVTLRCSSQSGHNTVSWYQQALGQGPQFIFQYYREEENGRGNFPPRFSGLQFPNYSSELNVNALELDDSALYLCASSLDRLDTQYFGPGTRLTVL.

The chain couples TRBV7-2 to TRBJ1-5; 9 nucleotides match TRBD1. There are 18 residues in the CDR3. Trimming cost V 2 bases and J 2 bases; bases outside gene matches: 10. Germline V gene sequence: CDR1 SGHTA, CDR2 FQGNSA. The CDR3 region is CASSLPGQGPARNQPQHF. The DNA for the CDR3 is TGTGCCAGCAGCTTACCGGGACAGGGCCCCGCGCGCAATCAGCCCCAGCATTTT.

In this sample, this clone turned up a few times. The chain recombines TRBV19 with TRBJ1-2; possibly TRBD1 for D (6 bases). The CDR3 loop spans 14 amino acids. The V end was cut by 4 bases, the J end by 5 bases, with 14 bases between. Germline CDR1 reads LNHDA; CDR2 reads SQIVND (reference sequence). The CDR3 region has the DNA TGTGCCAGTAGTACCCAGGGGCATGGGTATGGCTACACCTTC. This translates into CASSTQGHGYGYTF.

The chain links TRBV27 to TRBJ1-4; TRBD1 agrees at 7 bases. The CDR3 is made up of 17 amino acids. CDR1 is MNHEY, CDR2 SMNVEV, per germline (reference sequence). V gave up 5 bases and J gave up 1 base; unmatched junction bases: 10. The CDR3 DNA reads as TGTGCCAGCAGTGGCCCCTCCTACAGGGGAACTAATGAAAAACTGTTTTTT. It is translated as CASSGPSYRGTNEKLFF. Looking up the rest from reference TRBV27 and TRBJ1-4 gives the full variable domain: EAQVTQNPRYLITVTGKKLTVTCSQNMNHEYMSWYRQDPGLGLRQIYYSMNVEVTDKGDVPEGYKVSRKEKRNFPLILESPSPNQTSLYFCASSGPSYRGTNEKLFFGSGTQLSVL.

The J gene is TRBJ2-1, the V gene TRBV7-9; perhaps TRBD2 as D (6 bases). The V gene's germline CDR1 is SEHNR and CDR2 FQNEAQ (reference sequence). Trimming removed 3 bases at V and 6 bases at J, with 12 bases between. This CDR3 is built from 14 residues. The CDR3 here is CASSFVVRGNEQFF. The DNA of the CDR3 is TGTGCCAGCAGCTTTGTCGTGCGGGGCAATGAGCAGTTCTTC.

This sequence joins TRBV5-8 and TRBJ2-1; 8 bases fit TRBD1. This CDR3 region has 14 residues. V dropped 4 bases and J dropped 7; count of bases not matched to a gene: 7. The germline V gene encodes CDR1 SGHTS and CDR2 YDEGEE. The CDR3 nucleotides read TGTGCCAGCAGCCGCGGACAGGGTGGAAATGAGCAGTTCTTC. It encodes CASSRGQGGNEQFF.

The chain carries TRBV30 and TRBJ1-2; D perhaps matches TRBD1 (6 bases). Germline CDR1 and CDR2: GTSNPN and SVGIG (reference sequence). CDR3 size: 13 residues. Trimming took off 1 base at V and 14 bases at J, with 20 bases between the two ends. CDR3: CAWSGPGHGVGTF. Written as DNA, the CDR3 is TGTGCCTGGAGTGGACCGGGACATGGAGTGGGGACCTTC.

V usage is TRBV2 and J usage is TRBJ2-7; 7 bases align to TRBD2. The CDR3 is 16 residues long. The germline gives CDR1 SNHLY, CDR2 FYNNEI. The V gene end was trimmed by 3 bases and the J gene end by 0 bases; junction bases not matched to a gene: 8. CDR3 in amino acids: CASSEGEGMGSYEQYF. The DNA of the CDR3 is TGTGCCAGCAGTGAGGGGGAGGGGATGGGCTCCTACGAGCAGTACTTC.

This chain connects TRBV19 to TRBJ1-1; weak D call: TRBD1 (6 bases). CDR1 LNHDA and CDR2 SQIVND come from the germline V gene (reference sequence). The CDR3 runs to 12 residues. The V gene lost 3 bases and the J gene lost 8 bases, with 10 bases spanning the gap. As DNA, the CDR3 is TGTGCCAGTAGTATCAACAGGGCCGAAGCTTTCTTT. Protein: CASSINRAEAFF.

Here the CDR3 DNA reads TGTGCCAGCAGCAAAGTTTCGACAGCTTTAGCGTACGAGCAGTACTTC. As protein: CASSKVSTALAYEQYF. The V and J genes are TRBV21-1 and TRBJ2-7. TRBV21-1 is designated a pseudogene. The CDR3 is made up of 16 amino acids.

The rearrangement links TRBV7-9 to TRBJ2-2; TRBD1 matches at 10 bases. With 8 bases clipped from V and 5 bases from J, the junction kept 5 bases outside the gene matches. Germline CDR1 reads SEHNR; CDR2 reads FQNEAQ (reference sequence). This CDR3 region has 14 residues. The CDR3 here is CASPRTGGTGELFF. CDR3 DNA: TGTGCCAGCCCGCGGACAGGGGGGACCGGGGAGCTGTTTTTT.

This chain connects TRBV18 to TRBJ1-5, with a weak D call TRBD1 (5 bases). Germline CDR1 and CDR2: KGHSH and LQKENI. Trimming pared 5 bases from V and 5 bases from J, leaving 10 bases between. This CDR3 is built from 13 residues. The CDR3 DNA follows: TGTGCCAGCTCAGCCGACAGCGATCAGCCCCAGCATTTT. This codes for CASSADSDQPQHF.

This clone was detected once. V is TRBV5-8 and J is TRBJ1-6, with D uncertain. CDR3 length: 14 residues. V lost 2 bases and J 7 bases, leaving 10 bases between the germline ends. CDR1 SGHTS and CDR2 YDEGEE come from the germline V gene. The CDR3 protein is CASSLGLTNSPLHF. CDR3 sequence (DNA): TGTGCCAGCAGCTTAGGCCTGACGAATTCACCCCTCCACTTT.